This T cell receptor beta chain originates from a study of OX40 agonist ivuxolimab in advanced cancers. Study-level information: Patients received ivuxolimab, an intravenous treatment, every 2 weeks at 0.01 to 10 mg/kg. Study conclusions and caveats: Some patients who did not respond also had low normalized T-cell clonal expansion. Compared with CD4+, CD8+ T cells on average had more expanded clones. Low clonal expansion, among the lowest seen, marked partial responders at 0.1-3.0 mg/kg.

Comment on this clone: Its matching antigen is unknown.

Data came from immunoSEQ multiplex PCR; TCRdb stores just in-frame clones and leaves some out. The table includes about 69,000 clones, roughly nine tenths detected once. Germline values: CDR1 LNHDA, CDR2 SQIVND (reference sequence). The CDR3 has 12 residues. V was trimmed by 1 base and J by 10 bases, leaving 8 bases between them. The sequence was collected from an adult with an advanced solid tumor such as melanoma, head and neck, liver or kidney cancer. The V gene is TRBV19, the J gene TRBJ2-1; D unclear. The input for sequencing was CD4+ or CD8+ T cells sorted from blood, taken in a trial of the OX40 agonist ivuxolimab. CDR3 coding DNA: TGTGCCAGTAGTATAGGGGAACTAGAGCAGTTCTTC. This sequence encodes CASSIGELEQFF.